Here is one TCR beta chain with its context. The target antigen is unknown. Other DNA sequences within the sample encode an identical CDR3. This sample was included in a study of shared clonotypes between healthy human individuals. Findings of the study overall: Donor clonotype sharing was expected to depend on sequencing depth.

In the original processing: Filtering of immunoSEQ junctional sequences could not match full-length read filtering. Clones were sequenced by immunoSEQ multiplex PCR, and TCRdb holds only the in-frame ones, with some missing. Clone size and V and J calls were adopted from that table, with D and trimming inferred from the DNA. The repertoire holds around 510,000 clones, with roughly 79% as singletons. The source is a woman between 35 and 50 years old in good health. Some clones in this sample may be carry-over from other donors' samples. The sequenced sample consisted of PBMCs.

CDR3 DNA sequence: TGTGCCACGAGTTACGGGGCGGGCAACAATGAGCAGTTCTTC. It specifies CATSYGAGNNEQFF. This sequence joins TRBV6-5 and TRBJ2-1; possibly TRBD1 or TRBD2 for D (5 bases each). The V end was cut by 10 bases, the J end by 5 bases, with 18 bases between. Germline CDR1 and CDR2: MNHEY and SVGAGI. The CDR3 totals 14 residues.